The 26 T cell receptor beta chains below all came from one sample that was sequenced in a study of T cell responses to AZD1222 COVID-19 vaccine. Using immunoSEQ multiplex PCR, the repertoire was profiled, and TCRdb retains in-frame clones only, with some absent. This sample carries approximately 190,000 clones, roughly 90% of them seen once, and the ten largest clones take more than 0.75%. Sequencing used peripheral blood, obtained on day 0 of AZD1222 vaccination. The receptors shown here come from an adult in good health.

The CDR3: CASSPKPGPNYGYTF. CDR3 sequence (DNA): TGTGCCAGCTCACCGAAACCGGGACCTAACTATGGCTACACCTTC. The genes are TRBV18 and TRBJ1-2, with D perhaps matching TRBD1 (5 bases). The length of the CDR3 is 15 residues. Trimming cost V 3 bases and J 0 bases, with 11 bases left between them. CDR1 is KGHSH, CDR2 LQKENI, per germline. The whole variable domain, filled in from reference TRBV18 and TRBJ1-2, reads NAGVMQNPRHLVRRRGQEARLRCSPMKGHSHVYWYRQLPEEGLKFMVYLQKENIIDESGMPKERFSAEFPKEGPSILRIQQVVRGDSAAYFCASSPKPGPNYGYTFGSGTRLTVV.

The rearrangement links TRBV7-2 to TRBJ1-2, with TRBD1 matching 10 bases. The CDR3 is 14 residues long. The V segment lost 5 bases and the J segment 8 bases; nucleotides outside the gene matches: 8. The germline gives CDR1 SGHTA, CDR2 FQGNSA. DNA for the CDR3: TGTGCCAGCAGCCAGGCCGGGACAGGGGTGGGCTACACCTTC. Encoded protein: CASSQAGTGVGYTF.

Turning to this clone: Other DNA sequences within the sample encode an identical CDR3. This rearrangement joins TRBV28 to TRBJ2-7, with TRBD2 matching over 7 bases. In germline, CDR1 is MDHEN, CDR2 SYDVKM. CDR3 length: 12 amino acids. Trimming took 4 bases from V and 6 from J; bases not matched to a gene: 3. CDR3 DNA: TGTGCCAGCAGTTCGACTAGCTCCGAGCAGTACTTC. Protein sequence: CASSSTSSEQYF.

The V and J genes are TRBV27 and TRBJ1-5; D not resolved. The V and J ends lost 3 bases and 2 bases respectively, with 8 bases between them. The CDR3 consists of 14 residues. Germline CDR1 is MNHEY and CDR2 is SMNVEV (reference sequence). DNA of the CDR3: TGTGCCAGCAGTTTGCGACTTGGCAATCAGCCCCAGCATTTT. It translates to CASSLRLGNQPQHF.

The chain carries TRBV4-1 and TRBJ1-1; possibly TRBD1 for D (5 bases). The CDR3 is made up of 17 amino acids. V dropped 0 bases and J dropped 2 bases, with 16 bases sitting between them. CDR1 is MGHRA and CDR2 is YSYEKL in the germline V gene. The CDR3 reads CASSQEGNQGINTEAFF. CDR3 nucleotide sequence: TGCGCCAGCAGCCAAGAGGGGAATCAGGGAATCAACACTGAAGCTTTCTTT.

The rearrangement uses TRBV7-9 and TRBJ2-7; no firm D call. Germline V CDR1 and CDR2: SEHNR, FQNEAQ (reference sequence). This CDR3 comprises 13 residues. Trimming left V 0 bases short and J 2 bases short, with 5 bases between. CDR3 region: CASSLAGTYEQYF. The CDR3 DNA reads as TGTGCCAGCAGCTTAGCGGGGACCTACGAGCAGTACTTC.

This clone was detected only once. This chain links TRBV5-1 with TRBJ1-4, with D possibly matching TRBD1 (5 bases). The CDR3 covers 15 residues. The V end was cut by 6 bases, the J end by 5 bases, with 17 bases between. Looked up from germline, CDR1 is SGHRS and CDR2 is YFSETQ. CDR3 sequence: CASTFGAQGNEKLFF. The CDR3, as DNA: TGCGCCAGCACCTTTGGTGCGCAGGGAAATGAAAAACTGTTTTTT.

This clone was counted once. This chain connects TRBV14 to TRBJ1-1; D is perhaps TRBD1 (5 bases). The CDR3 loop spans 14 amino acids. Between the trimmed V and J ends, which lost 1 base and 6 bases, there was a span of 12 bases. Germline CDR1 is SGHDN and CDR2 is FVKESK. The CDR3 reads CASSQVRGWAEAFF. The CDR3 DNA follows: TGTGCCAGCAGCCAAGTGAGGGGCTGGGCTGAAGCTTTCTTT. The complete variable domain, with remaining parts taken from reference TRBV14 and TRBJ1-1, reads EAGVTQFPSHSVIEKGQTVTLRCDPISGHDNLYWYRRVMGKEIKFLLHFVKESKQDESGMPNNRFLAERTGGTYSTLKVQPAELEDSGVYFCASSQVRGWAEAFFGQGTRLTVV.

CDR3 protein: CASSNSGTGGDYGYTF. The CDR3, as DNA: TGTGCCAGCAGCAACTCCGGGACAGGGGGAGACTATGGCTACACCTTC. This chain joins TRBV6-2 or TRBV6-3 and TRBJ1-2; 11 nucleotides align to TRBD1. With V trimmed by 6 bases and J by 3 bases, 9 bases remained unmatched. The CDR3 consists of 16 residues. Germline V gene data show CDR1 as MNHEY and CDR2 as SVGEGT.

Details on this clone: The identical CDR3 is also encoded by other nucleotide sequences in the sample. The chain carries TRBV6-6 and TRBJ2-1; D call uncertain. Germline CDR1 MNHNY, CDR2 SVGAGI (reference sequence). The CDR3 loop spans 11 amino acids. Trimming took off 5 bases at V and 5 bases at J, with 4 bases between the two ends. CDR3: CASSVHNEQFF. In nucleotides, the CDR3 is TGTGCCAGCAGTGTACACAATGAGCAGTTCTTC.

DNA for the CDR3: TGTGCCAGCAGCCCTAGCGCCGCTAGCGGGAGGTGGGGAACCCAGTACTTC. It specifies CASSPSAASGRWGTQYF. The chain couples TRBV7-2 to TRBJ2-5, with 11 bases fitting TRBD2. Germline V gene lookup returns CDR1 SGHTA and CDR2 FQGNSA. V lost 5 bases, J lost 8 bases, and 16 bases stayed unmatched. This CDR3 has 17 amino acids.

This chain uses TRBV4-2 with TRBJ2-1; the match to TRBD2 covers 8 bases. This CDR3 comprises 16 residues. J gave up 0 bases and V 0 bases, and 1 base lay outside the gene matches. Germline V CDR1 and CDR2: LGHNA, YNFKEQ. The DNA of the CDR3 is TGTGCCAGCAGCCAAGAAAGCGGGGGCTCCTACAATGAGCAGTTCTTC. This gives the protein CASSQESGGSYNEQFF.

The CDR3 here is CASSEQAGGKYNEQFF. The CDR3 DNA is TGTGCCAGCAGCGAACAAGCGGGAGGAAAGTACAATGAGCAGTTCTTC. V gene TRBV9 combines with J gene TRBJ2-1; 9 bases match TRBD2. CDR1 is SGDLS, CDR2 YYNGEE, per germline. Trimming took 3 bases from V and 4 from J; bases not matched to a gene: 8. This CDR3 region has 16 residues.

This clone was seen only once. V gene TRBV28 combines with J gene TRBJ2-1, with D possibly being TRBD1 (6 bases). Germline CDR1 and CDR2: MDHEN and SYDVKM. V lost 10 bases, J lost 1 base, and 17 bases lay in between. CDR3 length: 15 amino acids. The CDR3 loop is CATREGRGSYNEQFF. The CDR3 DNA reads TGTGCCACCCGCGAGGGCAGGGGTTCCTACAATGAGCAGTTCTTC.

The CDR3 region is CASSVESREIDTQYF. In nucleotides, the CDR3 is TGTGCCAGCAGCGTAGAATCGCGGGAGATAGATACGCAGTATTTT. The V and J genes are TRBV9 and TRBJ2-3; TRBD2 matches 7 bases. Germline lookup yields CDR1 SGDLS and CDR2 YYNGEE. The length of the CDR3 is 15 residues. With 0 bases clipped from V and 5 bases from J, the junction kept 6 bases outside the gene matches.

This chain connects TRBV4-3 to TRBJ1-2, with a weak D call TRBD1 (6 bases). The V gene lost 0 bases and the J gene lost 4 bases, with 18 bases spanning the gap. The V gene's germline CDR1 is LGHNA and CDR2 YSLEER. This CDR3 is 17 amino acids long. This chain's CDR3 is CASSQETPGAQGYGYTF. DNA of the CDR3: TGCGCCAGCAGCCAAGAGACGCCGGGGGCGCAAGGCTATGGCTACACCTTC.

The chain is built from TRBV27 and TRBJ1-6; 7 nucleotides agree with TRBD1. V gave up 5 bases and J gave up 0 bases; unmatched junction bases: 10. The CDR3 covers 18 residues. Germline V CDR1 and CDR2: MNHEY, SMNVEV (reference sequence). This CDR3 is CASSPPRQGVSYNSPLHF. CDR3 sequence (DNA): TGTGCCAGCAGTCCGCCGCGACAGGGCGTCTCCTATAATTCACCCCTCCACTTT.

The gene calls are TRBV7-2 and TRBJ1-2; tentatively, D is TRBD1 (5 bases). The germline CDR1 and CDR2 sequences are SGHTA and FQGNSA. V was pared by 2 bases and J by 8 bases, with 27 bases between. This CDR3 contains 18 residues. CDR3 protein: CASSLNGGGFRNLEGYTF. CDR3 in DNA: TGTGCCAGCAGCTTAAATGGGGGTGGGTTTAGAAACCTTGAGGGCTACACCTTC.

The table lists this clone with a count of one. CDR3 region: CASSLELGETFF. CDR3 nucleotides: TGTGCCAGCAGCTTAGAGCTGGGGGAAACGTTCTTC. The rearrangement links TRBV7-9 to TRBJ2-1; D assignment may be TRBD1 or TRBD2 (5 bases each). Germline V gene sequence: CDR1 SEHNR, CDR2 FQNEAQ (reference sequence). Trimming took off 1 base at V and 15 bases at J, with 13 bases between the two ends. The CDR3 is 12 residues long.

The chain is built from TRBV27 and TRBJ1-6, with D unclear. The CDR3 has 13 residues. CDR1 and CDR2 (germline): MNHEY, SMNVEV (reference sequence). V was shortened by 4 bases and J by 6 bases, with 7 bases between the two germline ends. CDR3 protein: CASSSSSNSPLHF. The CDR3, as DNA: TGTGCCAGCAGTTCGTCAAGTAATTCACCCCTCCACTTT.

The chain carries TRBV4-2 and TRBJ2-6; D call uncertain. Germline CDR1 reads LGHNA; CDR2 reads YNFKEQ. This CDR3 has 17 amino acids. The V end was cut by 2 bases, the J end by 0 bases, with 11 bases between. The CDR3 loop reads CASSQTSAVSGANVLTF. Written as DNA, the CDR3 is TGTGCCAGCAGCCAAACCTCAGCCGTCTCTGGGGCCAACGTCCTGACTTTC.

CDR3 region: CASSLNTGEGRFFF. CDR3 nucleotides: TGCGCCAGCAGCTTGAACACAGGGGAGGGGAGGTTTTTCTTT. The chain combines TRBV5-1 with TRBJ1-1, with TRBD1 matching over 7 bases. With 1 base clipped from V and 13 bases from J, the junction kept 13 bases outside the gene matches. This CDR3 spans 14 amino acids. Germline CDR1 and CDR2: SGHRS and YFSETQ.

This clone was counted between two and nine times. The V gene is TRBV28, the J gene TRBJ1-4; 7 nucleotides align to TRBD1. V was pared by 3 bases and J by 7 bases, with 5 bases of the junction left unmatched. The germline CDR1 and CDR2 sequences are MDHEN and SYDVKM. CDR3 length: 14 amino acids. The CDR3 DNA follows: TGTGCCAGCAGTTTGGGAGGGGGCGGTGAAAAACTGTTTTTT. Translating gives CASSLGGGGEKLFF.

The rearrangement links TRBV6-4 to TRBJ1-1, with 7 bases aligning to TRBD1. CDR3 length equals 16 residues. The trim removed 6 bases at V and 2 bases at J, leaving 12 bases unmatched. Germline CDR1 is MRHNA and CDR2 is SNTAGT. The chain's CDR3 is CASRIYRGPVNTEAFF. CDR3 nucleotide sequence: TGTGCCAGCAGGATATACAGGGGCCCCGTAAACACTGAAGCTTTCTTT.

The rearrangement joins TRBV7-2 to TRBJ2-5; D might be TRBD2 (6 bases). The V and J ends lost 1 base and 5 bases respectively, with 14 bases between them. Germline V lookup: CDR1 SGHTA, CDR2 FQGNSA. This CDR3 region has 15 residues. The CDR3 region is CASSLVWEGGETQYF. CDR3 bases: TGTGCCAGCAGCTTAGTCTGGGAAGGAGGGGAGACCCAGTACTTC.

The chain is built from TRBV28 and TRBJ1-2, with D unresolved. V lost 3 bases to trimming and J lost 2 bases, with 10 bases between them. This CDR3 comprises 14 residues. Germline V gene data show CDR1 as MDHEN and CDR2 as SYDVKM. The CDR3 reads CASSFPGGNYGYTF. CDR3 coding DNA: TGTGCCAGCAGTTTTCCAGGAGGAAACTATGGCTACACCTTC.